The 5 T cell receptor beta chains reported below all come from one sample, sequenced in a study of shared clonotypes between healthy human individuals. Profiling relied on immunoSEQ multiplex PCR, and the TCRdb table lists in-frame clones only, not all of them. The table has approximately 2.1 million clones, over 90% seen once. Material for sequencing was naive CD4+ T cells from PBMCs. Subset: CD45RA+ positively selected. The receptors were sampled from a young man in good health. Some clones in this sample may be carry-over from other donors' samples.

V gene TRBV7-3 combines with J gene TRBJ1-2; possible D gene TRBD1, 5 bases. CDR3 size: 17 residues. Deletions cut 2 bases from V and 4 bases from J, with 20 bases between. Germline V CDR1 and CDR2: SGHTA, FQGTGA. CDR3 in amino acids: CASSLSGGTQTVYGYTF. In nucleotides, the CDR3 is TGTGCCAGCAGCTTATCAGGAGGAACCCAGACAGTCTATGGCTACACCTTC.

CDR3 protein: CASSAYSPYGDGYTF. CDR3 bases: TGTGCCAGCAGCGCCTACAGCCCCTACGGAGATGGCTACACCTTC. The chain employs TRBV9 and TRBJ1-2; D remains unclear. Trimming took off 3 bases at V and 6 bases at J, with 18 bases between the two ends. There are 15 residues in the CDR3. Germline CDR1 SGDLS, CDR2 YYNGEE.

V gene TRBV7-2 combines with J gene TRBJ2-7; 10 nucleotides align to TRBD2. After removal of 2 bases from V and 0 bases from J, the junction contained 4 bases not matched to a gene. Germline CDR1 is SGHTA and CDR2 is FQGNSA. The CDR3 runs 16 residues. CDR3: CASSLQAGGSSYEQYF. CDR3 nucleotides: TGTGCCAGCAGCTTACAAGCGGGAGGGTCCTCCTACGAGCAGTACTTC.

This clone was seen just once. This rearrangement joins TRBV7-2 to TRBJ2-7; D is tentatively TRBD1 or TRBD2 (6 bases each). Germline CDR1 and CDR2: SGHTA and FQGNSA. Trimming removed 2 bases at V and 5 bases at J, with 16 bases between. The CDR3 runs to 15 residues. CDR3 residues: CASSLMGGLVHEQYF. Written as DNA, the CDR3 is TGTGCCAGCAGCTTAATGGGGGGCCTAGTTCACGAGCAGTACTTC.

The chain links TRBV28 to TRBJ2-7, with D tentatively TRBD2 (6 bases). Germline CDR1 MDHEN, CDR2 SYDVKM. The V end lost 1 base, the J end lost 2 bases, and 15 bases lay between the germline ends. This CDR3 contains 16 residues. Written as DNA, the CDR3 is TGTGCCAGCAGTTTATTCGGGGGACCCTCACCCTACGAGCAGTACTTC. It is translated as CASSLFGGPSPYEQYF.